This T cell receptor (beta chain) was observed in a study of CD8+CD57+ T cells in acquired aplastic anemia. Study-level information: Sorted CD4+ and CD8+ cells yielded roughly 3 ug of DNA on average. Average CD4+ read depth in healthy donors was about 9.8 million reads.

With respect to this clonotype: Its antigen is unknown. Its ends do not fully match the called genes, so a read error is possible.

The study's findings and limits: It was found that more than 25 CD8+ CDR3 sequences were shared between patients and controls. Any difference that existed in CD8+ Simpson's diversity between patients and controls was not significant.

Germline V gives CDR1 SGHTS, CDR2 YDEGEE. The CDR3 consists of 14 residues. For CDR3 and TCR beta VDJ profiling, genomic DNA was the template used. One entry per CDR3 protein results from TCRdb running MiXCR on the reads. Among more than 100,000 distinct CDR3 sequences listed, about 40% were seen once. Sequencing was performed on sorted CD4+, CD8+, or CD8+CD57+ T cells (not recorded which) from PBMCs. The rearrangement uses TRBV5-8 and TRBJ1-4; D is uncertain. The TCR comes from a human donor in good health, serving as a control. CDR3 coding DNA: TGTGCCAGCGGCTTGCTAGTTTATAATGAAAAACTGTTTTTT. This sequence encodes CASGLLVYNEKLFF.